The 14 T cell receptor beta chains listed next were all sequenced from one sample in a study of T cells in localized non-small cell lung cancer. The repertoire was sequenced with immunoSEQ multiplex PCR; TCRdb's copy has only in-frame clones and lacks some. Altogether around 800 clones are present, roughly a fifth being singletons, with the ten largest covering 20% to 30%. The sample in question was normal lung tissue next to the tumor, obtained before any cancer treatment. These receptor sequences come from a female donor aged 60 or older with stage I lung adenocarcinoma.

The chain is built from TRBV9 and TRBJ2-3, with D perhaps TRBD1 (5 bases). The ends were cut back, 8 bases at V and 1 base at J, with 8 bases in the middle. The germline V gene has CDR1 SGDLS and CDR2 YYNGEE. The CDR3 is made up of 12 amino acids. The CDR3 protein is CASTRGTDTQYF. In DNA form, the CDR3 reads TGTGCCAGTACCAGGGGCACAGATACGCAGTATTTT. The full variable domain, with the rest looked up from reference TRBV9 and TRBJ2-3, is DSGVTQTPKHLITATGQRVTLRCSPRSGDLSVYWYQQSLDQGLQFLIQYYNGEERAKGNILERFSAQQFPDLHSELNLSSLELGDSALYFCASTRGTDTQYFGPGTRLTVL.

The chain has TRBV6-8 and TRBJ1-3; no clear D. This CDR3 region has 15 residues. Looked up from germline, CDR1 is MNHGY and CDR2 is SAAAGT. Trimming left V 5 bases short and J 4 bases short, with 15 bases between. The CDR3 loop is CASSLFPRIGNTIYF. CDR3 sequence (DNA): TGTGCCAGCAGTCTATTTCCCCGTATCGGAAACACCATATATTTT.

This clone was seen a handful of times. This chain uses TRBV6-8 with TRBJ1-4; 8 bases agree with TRBD1. Losses at the gene ends were 7 bases for V and 2 bases for J; bases not matched to a gene: 12. This CDR3 contains 17 residues. Germline V gene lookup returns CDR1 MNHGY and CDR2 SAAAGT. CDR3 nucleotide sequence: TGTGCCAGCATTACGAACCCAGGGGGCGCCACTAATGAAAAACTGTTTTTT. This codes for CASITNPGGATNEKLFF.

The V and J genes are TRBV30 and TRBJ1-1, with a possible D match to TRBD1 (5 bases). V lost 5 bases and J lost 6, with 16 bases in between. This CDR3 spans 13 amino acids. Germline CDR1 GTSNPN, CDR2 SVGIG (reference sequence). The CDR3 sequence is CAWGPGVGAEAFF. CDR3 coding DNA: TGTGCCTGGGGCCCGGGGGTCGGGGCTGAAGCTTTCTTT.

This clone was detected a few times. The chain has TRBV23-1 and TRBJ1-1; D call uncertain. TRBV23-1 has ORF status, its function being uncertain. The CDR3 has 16 amino acids. Trimming removed 0 bases at V and 0 bases at J, with 11 bases between. CDR3: CASSQSSSLLNTEAFF. In nucleotides, the CDR3 is TGCGCCAGCAGTCAATCATCATCCCTCCTGAACACTGAAGCTTTCTTT.

By sample fraction, this clone is large. V and J are TRBV29-1 and TRBJ1-2; no firm D call. CDR1 and CDR2 from the germline V gene are SQVTM and ANQGSEA. The CDR3 runs to 12 residues. V was trimmed by 1 base and J by 1 base, leaving 4 bases between them. CDR3 coding DNA: TGCAGCGTTGAAGGACTTAACTATGGCTACACCTTC. The encoded protein is CSVEGLNYGYTF.

This clone showed up just a few times. The gene calls are TRBV19 and TRBJ1-4, with a weak D call TRBD1 (5 bases). The germline CDR1 and CDR2 sequences are LNHDA and SQIVND (reference sequence). The CDR3 runs to 13 residues. The V gene lost 1 base and the J gene lost 7 bases, with 7 bases spanning the gap. DNA for the CDR3: TGTGCCAGTAGTATAGGACAGCCTGAAAAACTGTTTTTT. This codes for CASSIGQPEKLFF.

This clone is judged large. The genes are TRBV6-8 and TRBJ1-4; TRBD1 matches at 8 bases. Trimming removed 6 bases from V and 0 bases from J; junction bases left unmatched: 9. This CDR3 contains 17 residues. Per germline, CDR1 MNHGY and CDR2 SAAAGT. The CDR3 bases are TGTGCCAGCAGAAGACAGGGGTCAAAAGCAACTAATGAAAAACTGTTTTTT. Translating it yields CASRRQGSKATNEKLFF.

The chain combines TRBV11-3 with TRBJ2-7; D remains unclear. CDR1 is SGHNT and CDR2 is YENEEA in the germline V gene. V was cut by 2 bases and J by 2 bases, with 13 bases left in between. This CDR3 spans 15 amino acids. The CDR3 region has the DNA TGTGCCAGCAGCTTATCCGTGTCGGCAACCTACGAGCAGTACTTC. Residues: CASSLSVSATYEQYF.

The chain couples TRBV28 to TRBJ2-1; 9 bases are shared with TRBD1. The germline V gene encodes CDR1 MDHEN and CDR2 SYDVKM. This CDR3 contains 15 residues. Trimming cost V 4 bases and J 10 bases; bases outside gene matches: 11. CDR3 DNA: TGTGCCAGCAGTTCACAAAACGTAGGACAGGGGGAGCAGTTCTTC. Its translation is CASSSQNVGQGEQFF.

In its sample, this clone is medium-sized. The gene calls are TRBV10-3 and TRBJ2-1, with D possibly matching TRBD2 (5 bases). Germline values: CDR1 ENHRY, CDR2 SYGVKD. V was cut by 0 bases and J by 7 bases, with 19 bases left in between. The CDR3 has 17 amino acids. The CDR3 reads CAISESLRTPGNNEQFF. The DNA of the CDR3 is TGTGCCATCAGTGAGTCTTTGAGGACCCCGGGGAATAATGAGCAGTTCTTC.

This clone was counted a few times. The chain couples TRBV6-8 to TRBJ1-1; D perhaps matches TRBD1 (5 bases). Trimming left V 6 bases short and J 0 bases short, with 20 bases between. From germline, CDR1 is MNHGY and CDR2 SAAAGT. This CDR3 region has 17 residues. CDR3 in amino acids: CASSRQSWTLMNTEAFF. DNA for the CDR3: TGTGCCAGCAGCCGTCAATCGTGGACACTTATGAACACTGAAGCTTTCTTT.

This clone occurred a few times. The chain links TRBV11-3 to TRBJ2-2; TRBD2 aligns across 8 bases. The CDR3 has 16 amino acids. V shed 5 bases, J shed 0 bases, and the junction held 5 bases outside the gene matches. Germline-derived CDR1 and CDR2 are SGHNT and YENEEA. Here the CDR3 reads CASSPAGGTNTGELFF. In DNA, the CDR3 is TGTGCCAGCAGCCCCGCGGGGGGCACGAACACCGGGGAGCTGTTTTTT.

This clone came up a few times. This chain links TRBV7-2 with TRBJ1-1, with D uncertain. V was trimmed by 1 base and J by 8 bases, leaving 11 bases between them. The germline gives CDR1 SGHTA, CDR2 FQGNSA. The CDR3 spans 13 residues. The CDR3 loop reads CASSLGIDREAFF. The DNA for the CDR3 is TGTGCCAGCAGCTTAGGGATAGACCGAGAAGCTTTCTTT.